This TCR beta chain originates from a study of blood T cell repertoires in COVID-19. Study-level information: Acute and convalescent COVID-19 samples came from the United States, Italy and Spain.

Assay: immunoSEQ multiplex PCR; the TCRdb copy retains only in-frame clones and omits some. The data contain 320,000 or so clones, roughly 89% of them singletons. Germline CDR1 MDHEN, CDR2 SYDVKM. The V end lost 0 bases, the J end lost 2 bases, and 8 bases lay between the germline ends. This CDR3 contains 15 residues. The origin of this receptor is a man aged 55-75 years who had recovered from COVID-19. Source material: PBMCs or T cells enriched from blood (not recorded which). The chain employs TRBV28 and TRBJ1-5; tentatively, D is TRBD1 (5 bases). CDR3 region: CASSLWDTGNQPQHF. The CDR3 coding sequence is TGTGCCAGCAGTTTATGGGACACAGGCAATCAGCCCCAGCATTTT.